This section outlines one T cell receptor beta chain sequence together with its context. The antigen remains undetermined. Primers: 60 Vbeta forward and 13 Jbeta reverse. The data were produced by immunoSEQ multiplex PCR, yet TCRdb's version contains in-frame clones alone and is incomplete. The listing contains 150,000 to 200,000 clones. The length of the CDR3 is 17 residues. Samples came from healthy bone marrow donors. This sample is part of a study of cytomegalovirus exposure and HLA in healthy donors. Findings and limits, study-wide: Near-uniform donor sequencing depth was presumed by presence/absence analyses. Researchers counted about 150 TCR beta chains as cytomegalovirus-associated. Per published reports, the classifier diagnosed cytomegalovirus status with high specificity and sensitivity.

The chain has TRBV12-1 and TRBJ2-1; TRBD2 was called by the table and not checked on the DNA. TRBV12-1 represents a pseudogene. Sequenced input: PBMCs. The sequence was collected from a woman in her late teens or twenties in good health and CMV-seropositive. This CDR3 reads CASSFMTSGSMNNEQFF. The CDR3 nucleotides are TGTGCCAGCAGCTTTATGACTAGCGGGAGTATGAACAATGAGCAGTTCTTC.